The source of this T cell receptor (beta chain) is a study of T-cell memory formation after mild COVID-19 (dated by TCRdb to the early 2020s). Regarding the complete study: Most TCR sequence clusters were specific to one of the two donors. Longitudinal TCRalpha and TCRbeta repertoire sequencing tracked T-cell clones expanding and contracting after mild COVID-19 in a couple of donors. Two young, previously healthy adult volunteers, one female and one male, were included in the cohort. Broad study findings and their caveats: Clones that contracted from day 15 to 85 showed balanced CD4/CD8 phenotypes, whereas a second wave of clones that expanded from day 15 to 37 leaned towards CD4+. SARS-CoV-2 specificity of the second-wave clones peaking on day 37 was not confirmed. The study included only a couple of mild cases, and larger cohorts that include severe cases with pre-infection samples were judged to be necessary. Some responding clones were found in pre-infection memory, which suggests that pre-existing cross-reactive memory T cells took part in the SARS-CoV-2 response. Contracting CD4+ clones appeared mostly in the CM and EM memory subsets, whereas CD8+ clones were enriched in EMRA.

Taken from the germline V gene, the CDR1 and CDR2 loops are SGHTA and FQGTGA. The CDR3 numbers 15 residues from cysteine through phenylalanine. Of all the DNA, just the CDR3 is kept, 45 bases in frame from base 1. The junction shows trimming of 5 bases on V and 5 bases on J, and the gene matches do not reach 9 bases of it. Data came from an Illumina NovaSeq 6000. Using 5'RACE with constant-segment primers, TCRalpha and TCRbeta cDNA libraries were constructed, with sample barcodes and unique molecular identifiers added in the process. RNA was extracted from every sample with Trizol reagent. Amplification of the libraries took two PCR steps, and the second step added a second sample barcode plus Illumina TruSeq adapters. The libraries were sequenced on an Illumina NovaSeq using 2 x 150 bp paired-end reads. The paper's data handling went like this. Demultiplexing of reads and collapsing into UMI-guided consensus sequences were performed with migec v1.2.7. Using mixcr v2.1.11, UMI consensuses were aligned to TRA and TRB V and J templates and then assembled into clonotypes. Clonotypes were classified as expanded or contracted when called significant by both edgeR and NoisET, with noise models trained on biological replicates. For edgeR calls, the thresholds were a false discovery rate-adjusted p below 0.01 and a log2 fold-change of 1. As an exploratory analysis of dynamics, PCA with hierarchical clustering was applied to max-normalized trajectories of the 1000 most abundant clonotypes. Separately sequenced CD4+ and CD8+ repertoires were used to assign a CD4 or CD8 phenotype to each responding clone. TCRdb passed the public sequencing reads through fastp at Q25 and MiXCR, retaining productive beta sequences. A single entry per CDR3 protein holds the most common genes and DNA from its merged rows. TCRdb's processing, not the study's, gives the V and J calls here. Across this sample there are 200,000 to 250,000 distinct CDR3 sequences, with approximately 10% seen only once. Roughly a fifth of the sample lies in the top ten.

Ficoll-Paque density gradient centrifugation was the method used to isolate PBMCs. Of note for this clonotype: The specificity of this receptor is unknown. No base quality values were provided; no much bigger clone lies one nucleotide off.

This TCR derives from a man between 18 and 35 years old who had mild COVID-19 (a few samples of this study predate the infection). The sample titles of this study are shuffled in the database, so cell type and time point are left out; the donor was told from shared clones. The sequenced sample consisted of PBMCs or a T cell subset sorted from them (not recorded which). The receptor chain draws on TRBV7-3 and TRBJ2-5; 9 junctional bases match TRBD1. The CDR3 protein is CASSAGTGTVETQYF. The bases are TGTGCCAGCAGCGCCGGGACAGGGACTGTGGAGACCCAGTACTTC.